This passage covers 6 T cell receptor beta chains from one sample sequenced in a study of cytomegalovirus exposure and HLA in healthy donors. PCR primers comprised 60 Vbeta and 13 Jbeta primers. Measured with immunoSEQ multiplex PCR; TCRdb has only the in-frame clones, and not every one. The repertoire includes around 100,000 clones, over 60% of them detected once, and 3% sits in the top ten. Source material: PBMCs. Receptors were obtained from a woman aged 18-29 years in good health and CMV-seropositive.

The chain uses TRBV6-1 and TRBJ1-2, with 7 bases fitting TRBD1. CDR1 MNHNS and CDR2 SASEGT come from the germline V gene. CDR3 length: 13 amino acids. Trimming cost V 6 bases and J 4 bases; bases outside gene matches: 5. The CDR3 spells CASRITGVYGYTF. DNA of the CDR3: TGTGCCAGCAGGATCACAGGGGTCTATGGCTACACCTTC.

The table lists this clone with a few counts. In DNA, the CDR3 is TGTGCCTGGAGTGTACAGGCATCCTACGAGCAGTACTTC. The encoded protein is CAWSVQASYEQYF. The chain combines TRBV30 with TRBJ2-7, with D possibly matching TRBD1 (5 bases). This CDR3 contains 13 residues. The V end was cut by 0 bases, the J end by 1 base, with 7 bases between. Germline CDR1 reads GTSNPN; CDR2 reads SVGIG (reference sequence).

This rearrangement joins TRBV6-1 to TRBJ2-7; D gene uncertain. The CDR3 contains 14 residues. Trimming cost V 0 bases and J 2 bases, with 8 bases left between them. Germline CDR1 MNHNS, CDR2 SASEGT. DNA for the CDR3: TGTGCCAGCAGTGAAGCATGGCAGACCTACGAGCAGTACTTC. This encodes CASSEAWQTYEQYF.

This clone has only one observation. The CDR3 DNA follows: TGTGCCAGCAGCCAGGAATTTGGGACTAGCGGAAGCGGCGAGCAGTACTTC. Translation: CASSQEFGTSGSGEQYF. V is TRBV4-2 and J is TRBJ2-7, with 11 bases fitting TRBD2. The germline gives CDR1 LGHNA, CDR2 YNFKEQ. V lost 3 bases to trimming and J lost 6 bases; unmatched junction nucleotides: 13. CDR3 size: 17 residues.

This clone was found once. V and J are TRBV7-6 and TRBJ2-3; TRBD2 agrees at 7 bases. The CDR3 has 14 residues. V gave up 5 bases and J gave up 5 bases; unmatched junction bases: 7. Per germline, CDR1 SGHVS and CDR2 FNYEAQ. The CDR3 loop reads CASSVRDYEDTQYF. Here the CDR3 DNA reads TGTGCCAGCAGCGTCCGGGACTACGAAGATACGCAGTATTTT. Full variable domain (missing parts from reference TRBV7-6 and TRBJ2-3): GAGVSQSPRYKVTKRGQDVALRCDPISGHVSLYWYRQALGQGPEFLTYFNYEAQQDKSGLPNDRFSAERPEGSISTLTIQRTEQRDSAMYRCASSVRDYEDTQYFGPGTRLTVL.

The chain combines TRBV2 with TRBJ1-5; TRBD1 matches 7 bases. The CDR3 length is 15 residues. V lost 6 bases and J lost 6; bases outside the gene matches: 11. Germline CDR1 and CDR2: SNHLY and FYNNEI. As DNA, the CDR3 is TGTGCCAGCAGACTAATCCGACAGGGTGGTCAGCCCCAGCATTTT. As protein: CASRLIRQGGQPQHF.